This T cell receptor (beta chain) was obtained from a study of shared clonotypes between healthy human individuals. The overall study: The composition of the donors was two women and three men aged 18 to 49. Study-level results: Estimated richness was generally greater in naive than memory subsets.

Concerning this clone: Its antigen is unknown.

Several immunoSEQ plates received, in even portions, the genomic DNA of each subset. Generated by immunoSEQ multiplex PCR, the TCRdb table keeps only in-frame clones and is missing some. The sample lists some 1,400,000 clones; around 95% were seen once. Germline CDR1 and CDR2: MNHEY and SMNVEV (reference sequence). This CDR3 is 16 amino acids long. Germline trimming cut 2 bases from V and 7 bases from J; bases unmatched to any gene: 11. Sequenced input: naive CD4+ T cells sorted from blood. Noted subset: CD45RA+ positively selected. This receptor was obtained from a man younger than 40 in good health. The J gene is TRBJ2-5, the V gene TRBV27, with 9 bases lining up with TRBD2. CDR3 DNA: TGTGCCAGCAGTTTAATTCCGACTAGCGGATTTGGGACCCAGTACTTC. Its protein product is CASSLIPTSGFGTQYF.